These T cell receptor beta chains were read from a single sample in a study of blood T cell repertoires in COVID-19. Sequenced by immunoSEQ multiplex PCR; TCRdb stores in-frame clones only, minus some. The sample lists under 550,000 clones; about 90% were seen once. Sequencing was carried out using peripheral blood. Receptor source: a man between 18 and 29 years old with COVID-19, enrolled during active disease. The CDR3 runs from the conserved cysteine through the conserved F or W. D genes are given only for firm matches. Size values are once, few and many counts, or a class for expanded clones, and some rows have none.

j_gene | d_gene | v_gene | abundance | len | CDR3nt | CDR3aa
TRBJ2-3 | . | TRBV3-1/TRBV3-2 | . | 15 | TGTGCCAGCAGTTCAATACTAGGTACCACAGATACGCAGTATTTT | CASSSILGTTDTQYF
TRBJ2-5 | TRBD2 | TRBV11-3 | once | 14 | TGTGCCAGCAGCATCAGCGGGAGGTTTGAGACCCAGTACTTC | CASSISGRFETQYF
TRBJ1-5 | . | TRBV30 | . | 14 | TGTGCCTGGAGGGGGCAGGGCAGCAATCAGCCCCAGCATTTT | CAWRGQGSNQPQHF
TRBJ2-1 | TRBD2 | TRBV4-1 | . | 18 | TGCGCCAGCAGCCAAGCTGTCTTAGGACTAGCGGGAGTCGCTGAGCAGTTCTTC | CASSQAVLGLAGVAEQFF
TRBJ2-2 | . | TRBV2 | once | 13 | TGTGCCAGCAGTGATACGGGGTTCGGGGAGCTGTTTTTT | CASSDTGFGELFF
TRBJ1-4 | TRBD1 | TRBV7-9 | . | 14 | TGTGCCAGCAGCTTAGGACAGGGGAGAGAAAAACTGTTTTTT | CASSLGQGREKLFF
TRBJ1-6 | . | TRBV7-9 | . | 14 | TGTGCCAGCAGCTTAGATGGGAGCAATTCACCCCTCCACTTT | CASSLDGSNSPLHF
TRBJ2-7 | TRBD1 | TRBV5-4 | . | 16 | TGTGCCAGCAGCTTACCGGGACAGGGGGCGGCCTACGAGCAGTACTTC | CASSLPGQGAAYEQYF
TRBJ2-7 | TRBD2 | TRBV6-2/TRBV6-3 | . | 16 | TGTGCCAGCAGTTCCCTGTGGAGCGGGGACTACTACGAGCAGTACTTC | CASSSLWSGDYYEQYF
TRBJ2-5 | TRBD2 | TRBV30 | . | 15 | TGTGCCTGGAGTTTGGCTAGCGGGAGGTTAGAGACCCAGTACTTC | CAWSLASGRLETQYF
TRBJ2-3 | . | TRBV5-1 | once | 14 | TGCGCCAGCAGCTTGTTTGGAGAGTCAGATACGCAGTATTTT | CASSLFGESDTQYF
TRBJ2-5 | . | TRBV2 | . | 13 | TGTGCCAGCAGTACGGGGATTTGGGAGACCCAGTACTTC | CASSTGIWETQYF
TRBJ2-3 | . | TRBV28 | . | 14 | TGTGCCAGCAGTTTATTGCGGGTCACAGATACGCAGTATTTT | CASSLLRVTDTQYF
TRBJ2-1 | TRBD2 | TRBV6-1 | . | 15 | TGTGCCAGCAGTGAACTAGCGGGGGGATACAATGAGCAGTTCTTC | CASSELAGGYNEQFF
TRBJ2-1 | TRBD1 | TRBV29-1 | once | 14 | TGCAGCGTTGCCCGGACAGGGGCATCCGATGAGCAGTTCTTC | CSVARTGASDEQFF
TRBJ1-3 | . | TRBV5-1 | . | 14 | TGCGCCAGCAGCTTCACAGGCTCTGGAAACACCATATATTTT | CASSFTGSGNTIYF
TRBJ2-1 | TRBD2 | TRBV11-3 | . | 14 | TGTGCCATCTCGGGAGGAGGGACTTACAATGAGCAGTTCTTC | CAISGGGTYNEQFF
TRBJ1-5 | . | TRBV4-1 | . | 15 | TGCGCCAGCAGCCAACCTGACAGGATCAATCAGCCCCAGCATTTT | CASSQPDRINQPQHF
TRBJ2-5 | . | TRBV28 | . | 16 | TGTGCCAGCAGTTTTCGTCCAGGGGGGTACCAAGAGACCCAGTACTTC | CASSFRPGGYQETQYF
TRBJ2-1 | TRBD1 | TRBV5-1 | . | 14 | TGCGCCAGCAGCTGGGACAGGGGGAACAATGAGCAGTTCTTC | CASSWDRGNNEQFF
TRBJ1-3 | . | TRBV21-1 | . | 14 | TGTGCCAGCAGCATAAGGACAGATAGAAACACCATATATTTT | CASSIRTDRNTIYF
TRBJ2-1 | . | TRBV7-9 | . | 16 | TGTGCCAGCAGCTTAGCGGTGGGGAGCCTTGATCATGAGCAGTTCTTC | CASSLAVGSLDHEQFF
TRBJ2-1 | TRBD1 | TRBV7-9 | . | 16 | TGTGCCAGCAGCTTAAGGGGACAGGGCCCCTACAATGAGCAGTTCTTC | CASSLRGQGPYNEQFF
TRBJ2-7 | TRBD1 | TRBV7-6 | . | 13 | TGTGCCAGCAGCTTGGACAGGACCTACGAGCAGTACTTC | CASSLDRTYEQYF
TRBJ1-1 | . | TRBV4-1 | . | 15 | TGCGCCAGCAGCCGAGAGGGGAGCCGGAGCACTGAAGCTTTCTTT | CASSREGSRSTEAFF
TRBJ1-2 | TRBD1 | TRBV7-9 | . | 15 | TGTGCCAGCAGCTCAACTGGGACAGTACGGTATGGCTACACCTTC | CASSSTGTVRYGYTF
TRBJ2-1 | TRBD2 | TRBV2 | . | 21 | TGTGCCAGCAGTGAAGCCCTCGGGTGGCTAGCGGGGGGCGTAGTTTACAATGAGCAGTTCTTC | CASSEALGWLAGGVVYNEQFF
TRBJ2-1 | TRBD2 | TRBV10-2 | . | 13 | TGCGCCAGCAGTGAGAAAAGCGGGGATGAGCAGTTCTTC | CASSEKSGDEQFF
TRBJ2-3 | . | TRBV24-1 | . | 15 | TGTGCCACCAGTGATCCGGGGTTCCGCACAGATACGCAGTATTTT | CATSDPGFRTDTQYF
TRBJ2-7 | . | TRBV5-1 | . | 17 | TGCGCCAGCAGCTTAAGTACTAACAGGTATATCTCCTACGAGCAGTACTTC | CASSLSTNRYISYEQYF
TRBJ2-3 | TRBD2 | TRBV11-2 | . | 15 | TGTGCCAGCAGCTCGACTAGCGGAACCACAGATACGCAGTATTTT | CASSSTSGTTDTQYF
TRBJ2-7 | . | TRBV3-1/TRBV3-2 | . | 11 | TGTGCCAGCAGCTTCGCCTACGAGCAGTACTTC | CASSFAYEQYF
TRBJ1-1 | . | TRBV6-5 | . | 12 | TGTGCCAGCCGCAGGGAGAACACTGAAGCTTTCTTT | CASRRENTEAFF
TRBJ2-1 | TRBD1 | TRBV5-5 | . | 16 | TGTGCCAGCAGCCGGACAGGGTACAGCTCCTACAATGAGCAGTTCTTC | CASSRTGYSSYNEQFF
TRBJ2-7 | . | TRBV11-1 | . | 18 | TGTGCCAGCAGCTTAGCGTTTGGCGGAGGGAGTATTACCTACGAGCAGTACTTC | CASSLAFGGGSITYEQYF
TRBJ2-1 | . | TRBV6-5 | . | 15 | TGTGCCAGCAGTTACTCGCAGGGAACCTCCGGGGAGCAGTTCTTC | CASSYSQGTSGEQFF
TRBJ2-4 | . | TRBV6-5 | . | 13 | TGTGCCAGCAGCGACATGGACAAAAACATTCAGTACTTC | CASSDMDKNIQYF
TRBJ2-1 | . | TRBV5-4 | . | 11 | TGTGCCAGCGTTAAAGGGGATGAGCAGTTCTTC | CASVKGDEQFF
TRBJ2-1 | . | TRBV7-9 | few | 16 | TGTGCCAGCAGCCATACCCAGGGTCTACTCTTTGATGAGCAGTTCTTC | CASSHTQGLLFDEQFF
TRBJ2-3 | . | TRBV7-9 | . | 13 | TGTGCCAGCAGCTCCTCTAGCACAGATACGCAGTATTTT | CASSSSSTDTQYF
TRBJ1-5 | TRBD1 | TRBV18 | . | 16 | TGTGCCAGCTCACCACGAGCGGACAGGCACAATCAGCCCCAGCATTTT | CASSPRADRHNQPQHF
TRBJ2-7 | . | TRBV18 | . | 14 | TGTGCCAGCTCACCTTCAACAGGGATGGTAGAGCAGTACTTC | CASSPSTGMVEQYF
TRBJ1-2 | . | TRBV27 | . | 14 | TGTGCCAGCAGTCCAACAGGGCCCGGTTATGGCTACACCTTC | CASSPTGPGYGYTF
TRBJ2-3 | . | TRBV6-4 | . | 14 | TGTGCCAGCAGCGCCGGGGTGGGCACAGATACGCAGTATTTT | CASSAGVGTDTQYF
TRBJ1-1 | . | TRBV5-6 | once | 13 | TGTGCCAGCACCCCCTCTTGGCGGGGCGAAGCTTTCTTT | CASTPSWRGEAFF
TRBJ2-1 | . | TRBV5-1 | . | 13 | TGCGCCAGCAGCTCAGGACAGTACAATGAGCAGTTCTTC | CASSSGQYNEQFF
TRBJ2-1 | TRBD1 | TRBV18 | . | 17 | TGTGCCAGCTCAGAAACCCGCCTGGACAGGGGCTACAATGAGCAGTTCTTC | CASSETRLDRGYNEQFF
TRBJ1-3 | . | TRBV11-2 | few | 12 | TGTGCCAGCAGCTTCACGCCGGACACCATATATTTT | CASSFTPDTIYF
TRBJ2-1 | TRBD2 | TRBV2 | . | 15 | TGTGCCAGCAGTTTGACTAGCGGCTCCTACAATGAGCAGTTCTTC | CASSLTSGSYNEQFF
TRBJ1-2 | TRBD1 | TRBV6-5 | . | 13 | TGTGCCAGCAGTTCCCGGGACAGGGCTGGCTACACCTTC | CASSSRDRAGYTF
TRBJ2-3 | TRBD2 | TRBV2 | few | 15 | TGTGCCAGTGATAGCGGGAGTATCCTCACAGATACGCAGTATTTT | CASDSGSILTDTQYF
TRBJ2-1 | TRBD2 | TRBV7-7 | . | 18 | TGTGCTAGCAGCTTACAACCAGAGCTAGCGGGAGTCGACAATGAGCAGTTCTTC | CASSLQPELAGVDNEQFF
TRBJ2-3 | TRBD2 | TRBV2 | . | 15 | TGTGCCAGCAGGCTGACTAGCGGGAGGGCAGATACGCAGTATTTT | CASRLTSGRADTQYF
TRBJ2-1 | TRBD1 | TRBV6-4 | . | 15 | TGTGCCAGCAGTGTCCAGGGGGCCTCCTACAATGAGCAGTTCTTC | CASSVQGASYNEQFF
TRBJ2-2 | . | TRBV3-1/TRBV3-2 | . | 14 | TGTGCCAGCAGCCAAGGGAGGGGGCTCGGGGAGCTGTTTTTT | CASSQGRGLGELFF
TRBJ2-7 | TRBD2 | TRBV19 | . | 13 | TGTGCCAGTAGTACAGGACTAGCACACGAGCAGTACTTC | CASSTGLAHEQYF
TRBJ1-2 | TRBD1 | TRBV20-1 | . | 14 | TGCAGTGCTAGTCAACAGGGGGCGTTCTATGGCTACACCTTC | CSASQQGAFYGYTF